One and the same sample provided the 21 T cell receptor beta chains below, sequenced in a study of blood T cell repertoires in COVID-19. The repertoire was sequenced with immunoSEQ multiplex PCR; TCRdb's copy has only in-frame clones and lacks some. This sample has around 400,000 clones, with approximately 89% found just once. Input material: peripheral blood. Every receptor here comes from a woman in her 30s with COVID-19, enrolled during active disease.

The chain is built from TRBV28 and TRBJ2-7; 12 positions agree with TRBD2. This CDR3 is built from 14 residues. Per germline, CDR1 MDHEN and CDR2 SYDVKM. The junction had 8 bases not matched to a gene; V was cut back by 8 bases and J by 6 bases. The CDR3 DNA sequence: TGTGCCAGCGGGAGACTAGCGGGAGAAGGCGAGCAGTACTTC. Translating it yields CASGRLAGEGEQYF.

The table lists this clone with many counts. V and J are TRBV9 and TRBJ1-6; tentatively, D is TRBD1 (6 bases). Germline assignment: CDR1 SGDLS and CDR2 YYNGEE. Trimming pared 0 bases from V and 7 bases from J, leaving 14 bases between. This CDR3 spans 16 amino acids. The CDR3 DNA is TGTGCCAGCAGCGTAGACTTGCGGGGGCGAAATTCACCCCTCCACTTT. Protein product: CASSVDLRGRNSPLHF. Together with reference TRBV9 and TRBJ1-6, the CDR3 gives the full variable domain: DSGVTQTPKHLITATGQRVTLRCSPRSGDLSVYWYQQSLDQGLQFLIQYYNGEERAKGNILERFSAQQFPDLHSELNLSSLELGDSALYFCASSVDLRGRNSPLHFGNGTRLTVT.

The V gene is TRBV5-1, the J gene TRBJ2-3; D may be TRBD2 (6 bases). V shed 3 bases and J shed 8 bases, with 22 bases lying between them. Germline loops: CDR1 SGHRS, CDR2 YFSETQ. This CDR3 contains 16 residues. The CDR3, as DNA: TGCGCCAGCAGCTCCCGGGACTTTTCAAAACGGGGTACGCAGTATTTT. Encoded protein: CASSSRDFSKRGTQYF.

The J gene is TRBJ2-7, the V gene TRBV5-5, with TRBD2 as a possible D gene (5 bases). CDR1 is SGHKS and CDR2 is YYEKEE in the germline V gene (reference sequence). The CDR3 length is 13 residues. The germline V and J ends were trimmed by 0 bases and 4 bases, with 8 bases remaining between them. CDR3 in DNA: TGTGCCAGCAGCTTGGAGGCGGGTTACGAGCAGTACTTC. Amino acids: CASSLEAGYEQYF.

The chain joins TRBV5-6 to TRBJ1-1, with D perhaps TRBD1 (6 bases). Trimming took 4 bases from V and 5 from J, leaving 12 bases between them. Per the germline V gene, CDR1 is SGHDT and CDR2 is YYEEEE. The CDR3 loop spans 13 amino acids. CDR3 loop: CASSLGQRTEAFF. The CDR3 nucleotides are TGTGCCAGCAGCCTAGGACAGAGAACTGAAGCTTTCTTT.

The J gene is TRBJ2-7, the V gene TRBV7-8; TRBD1 agrees at 8 bases. From germline, CDR1 is SGHVS and CDR2 FQNEAQ. The CDR3 is 15 residues long. V trimming: 5 bases; J trimming: 3 bases; junction bases outside the gene matches: 9. The DNA for the CDR3 is TGTGCCAGCAGCCGCTCCGGGACAGGAGTCTACGAGCAGTACTTC. It encodes CASSRSGTGVYEQYF.

This rearrangement joins TRBV7-2 to TRBJ2-1; 12 bases fit TRBD2. CDR3 length equals 20 residues. V lost 0 bases and J lost 4; bases outside the gene matches: 13. Germline V gives CDR1 SGHTA, CDR2 FQGNSA. In nucleotides, the CDR3 is TGTGCCAGCAGCTTAGCCCTCCGGGCTAGCGGGAGGGCCTGGTACAATGAGCAGTTCTTC. This encodes CASSLALRASGRAWYNEQFF.

The CDR3 DNA reads as TGTGCCAGCAAAAGGGCGGGAGGAAAATACGAGCAGTACTTC. It codes for CASKRAGGKYEQYF. V gene TRBV2 combines with J gene TRBJ2-7, with 8 positions matching TRBD2. The length of the CDR3 is 14 residues. CDR1 and CDR2 from the germline V gene are SNHLY and FYNNEI. With 7 bases clipped from V and 4 bases from J, the junction kept 9 bases outside the gene matches.

This clone has just a few counts. V and J are TRBV27 and TRBJ2-5; 11 bases are shared with TRBD2. Germline CDR1 MNHEY, CDR2 SMNVEV (reference sequence). The CDR3 is made up of 16 amino acids. Losses at the gene ends were 5 bases for V and 4 bases for J; bases not matched to a gene: 9. The CDR3 sequence: CASSISGRALIETQYF. The CDR3 DNA follows: TGTGCCAGCAGTATTAGCGGGAGGGCTCTGATAGAGACCCAGTACTTC.

V is TRBV9 and J is TRBJ2-3; 9 nucleotides line up with TRBD2. The CDR3 extends over 18 amino acids. The germline V gene encodes CDR1 SGDLS and CDR2 YYNGEE. V shed 0 bases, J shed 3 bases, and the junction held 11 bases outside the gene matches. Here the CDR3 DNA reads TGTGCCAGCAGCGTAGGCCTTGATAGCGGGAGCACGACAGATACGCAGTATTTT. It codes for CASSVGLDSGSTTDTQYF.

V usage is TRBV15 and J usage is TRBJ2-1; TRBD2 might be the D (6 bases). The CDR3 loop spans 16 amino acids. The germline V gene has CDR1 LNHNV and CDR2 YYDKDF (reference sequence). V lost 1 base and J 5 bases, leaving 15 bases between the germline ends. The CDR3 loop is CATSRVGGVGHNEQFF. CDR3 DNA: TGTGCCACCAGCAGAGTGGGGGGAGTAGGTCACAATGAGCAGTTCTTC.

The chain is built from TRBV5-1 and TRBJ2-5; 8 nucleotides agree with TRBD2. The CDR3 has 16 amino acids. The V gene's germline CDR1 is SGHRS and CDR2 YFSETQ. V shed 0 bases, J shed 2 bases, and the junction held 6 bases outside the gene matches. As DNA, the CDR3 is TGCGCCAGCAGCTTGGCCGGGGTAGCGGGGCAAGAGACCCAGTACTTC. It codes for CASSLAGVAGQETQYF.

About this clone: The same CDR3 arises from other DNA sequences in this sample as well. The V and J genes are TRBV29-1 and TRBJ2-7; a weak D match, TRBD2 (5 bases). From germline, CDR1 is SQVTM and CDR2 ANQGSEA. The CDR3 runs to 11 residues. Trimming cost V 3 bases and J 3 bases, with 6 bases left between them. The CDR3 DNA reads TGCAGCGTTGACGGAGGCTACGAGCAGTACTTC. Protein product: CSVDGGYEQYF.

The chain employs TRBV3-1 (or the pseudogene TRBV3-2) and TRBJ2-7; no definite D call. The CDR3 runs to 13 residues. Germline CDR1 LGHDT, CDR2 YNNKEL (reference sequence). V lost 9 bases and J 2 bases, leaving 14 bases between the germline ends. The CDR3 DNA reads TGTGCCAGGACCGGGTTCCGCGCCTACGAGCAGTACTTC. This translates into CARTGFRAYEQYF.

This clone was found a few times. The V call is TRBV7-2, the J call TRBJ2-2; 9 bases align to TRBD2. Germline CDR1 and CDR2: SGHTA and FQGNSA. V shed 1 base and J 10 bases; nucleotides not matched to a gene: 16. The CDR3 is made up of 18 amino acids. The CDR3 is CASSLVWGLAGYQSELFF. As DNA, the CDR3 is TGTGCCAGCAGCTTAGTGTGGGGGCTAGCGGGATACCAGTCGGAGCTGTTTTTT.

The CDR3 loop is CASSPTPTGRRATETQYF. The CDR3, as DNA: TGTGCCAGCAGCCCCACCCCGACAGGGAGAAGGGCCACAGAGACCCAGTACTTC. V usage is TRBV5-4 and J usage is TRBJ2-5; 7 bases are a match to TRBD1. This CDR3 is built from 18 residues. V shed 4 bases and J 4 bases; nucleotides not matched to a gene: 19. From germline, CDR1 is SGHNT and CDR2 YYREEE (reference sequence).

The chain recombines TRBV14 with TRBJ1-1; D is possibly TRBD1 (6 bases). Trimming stripped 0 bases from V and 2 bases from J, with 10 bases between. The V gene's germline CDR1 is SGHDN and CDR2 FVKESK. There are 15 residues in the CDR3. The chain's CDR3 is CASSQDQGKNTEAFF. CDR3 in DNA: TGTGCCAGCAGCCAAGATCAGGGGAAAAACACTGAAGCTTTCTTT. Full variable domain (missing parts from reference TRBV14 and TRBJ1-1): EAGVTQFPSHSVIEKGQTVTLRCDPISGHDNLYWYRRVMGKEIKFLLHFVKESKQDESGMPNNRFLAERTGGTYSTLKVQPAELEDSGVYFCASSQDQGKNTEAFFGQGTRLTVV.

J is TRBJ1-1 and V is TRBV23-1; TRBD1 agrees at 8 bases. TRBV23-1 is given ORF status, its function remaining uncertain. This CDR3 spans 16 amino acids. Germline trimming cut 8 bases from V and 3 bases from J; bases unmatched to any gene: 14. As DNA, the CDR3 is TGCGCCAGCGGAGCGCGGGACAGGCCTGAAGACACTGAAGCTTTCTTT. It yields the protein CASGARDRPEDTEAFF.

This clone was found many times. The CDR3 loop is CAWSVGSGVPYEQYF. The CDR3 region has the DNA TGTGCCTGGAGTGTAGGTAGCGGGGTCCCCTACGAGCAGTACTTC. The rearrangement joins TRBV30 to TRBJ2-7, with 8 bases identical to TRBD2. V trimming: 0 bases; J trimming: 2 bases; junction bases outside the gene matches: 6. This CDR3 spans 15 amino acids. Looked up from germline, CDR1 is GTSNPN and CDR2 is SVGIG (reference sequence).

The chain has TRBV27 and TRBJ2-7; TRBD2 agrees at 14 bases. The CDR3 contains 18 residues. The germline V gene has CDR1 MNHEY and CDR2 SMNVEV (reference sequence). Trimming removed 6 bases from V and 1 base from J; junction bases left unmatched: 11. The DNA for the CDR3 is TGTGCCAGCAGCCCCGGGACTAGCGGGAGAGGGTTATCCTACGAGCAGTACTTC. Its protein is CASSPGTSGRGLSYEQYF.

This chain connects TRBV6-4 to TRBJ2-1, with D maybe TRBD1 (6 bases). Trimming stripped 6 bases from V and 9 bases from J, with 15 bases between. CDR1 and CDR2 (germline): MRHNA, SNTAGT. The CDR3 totals 13 residues. The CDR3 sequence is CASSRDITGEQFF. CDR3 nucleotides: TGTGCCAGCAGCCGGGACATAACGGGTGAGCAGTTCTTC.